This T cell receptor beta chain was identified during a study of neoadjuvant nivolumab and ipilimumab in lung cancer. Study-level findings and limits: Only two of four nivolumab-treated tumors gained richness and clonality by surgery.

Generated by immunoSEQ multiplex PCR, the TCRdb table keeps only in-frame clones and is missing some. The sample includes several thousand clones, 75% to 90% of them seen just once. In the case of this clone: The antigen is undetermined.

The germline CDR1 and CDR2 sequences are MNHEY and SVGAGI. J gave up 4 bases and V 5 bases, and 5 bases lay outside the gene matches. The CDR3 runs to 14 residues. The receptor was isolated from an adult with non-small cell lung cancer. Some clones in this sample may be carry-over from other donors' samples. The rearrangement uses TRBV6-5 and TRBJ2-3; 8 nucleotides match TRBD2. This material consisted of tumor tissue, taken after neoadjuvant nivolumab, alone or with ipilimumab, at or shortly before surgery. The CDR3 reads CASSQTSVPDTQYF. CDR3 sequence (DNA): TGTGCCAGCAGTCAGACTAGCGTCCCAGATACGCAGTATTTT.